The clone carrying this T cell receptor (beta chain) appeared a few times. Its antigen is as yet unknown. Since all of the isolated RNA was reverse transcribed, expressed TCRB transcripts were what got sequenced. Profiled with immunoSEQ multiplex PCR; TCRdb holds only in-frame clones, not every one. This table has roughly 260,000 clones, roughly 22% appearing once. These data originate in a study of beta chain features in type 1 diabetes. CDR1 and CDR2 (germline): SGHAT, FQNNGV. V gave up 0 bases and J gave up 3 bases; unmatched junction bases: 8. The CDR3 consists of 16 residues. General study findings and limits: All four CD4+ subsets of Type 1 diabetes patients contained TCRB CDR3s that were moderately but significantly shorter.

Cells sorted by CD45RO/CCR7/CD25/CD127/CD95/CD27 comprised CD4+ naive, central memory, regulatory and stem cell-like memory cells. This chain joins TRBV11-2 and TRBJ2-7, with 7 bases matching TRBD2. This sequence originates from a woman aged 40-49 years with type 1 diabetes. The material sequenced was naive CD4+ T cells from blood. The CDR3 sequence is CASSLDGTTPIYEQYF. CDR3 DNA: TGTGCCAGCAGCTTAGACGGGACTACACCAATCTACGAGCAGTACTTC.